These 6 T cell receptor beta chains originate from one sample sequenced in a study of blood T cell repertoires in COVID-19. Sequencing used immunoSEQ multiplex PCR; TCRdb keeps in-frame clones, though not all of them. Among 130,000 to 150,000 clones listed, under 85% were seen once. Specimen: peripheral blood. Every receptor here comes from a human donor in a cohort sampled during active COVID-19.

The chain employs TRBV5-4 and TRBJ2-5; 8 bases match TRBD2. Germline V gene lookup returns CDR1 SGHNT and CDR2 YYREEE (reference sequence). CDR3 length: 15 residues. J gave up 4 bases and V 2 bases, and 7 bases lay outside the gene matches. The CDR3 DNA follows: TGTGCCAGCAGCTTCTCGGGGGGGCCTGGAGAGACCCAGTACTTC. It is translated as CASSFSGGPGETQYF.

V is TRBV7-9 and J is TRBJ1-3; the D is unclear. The germline V gene encodes CDR1 SEHNR and CDR2 FQNEAQ (reference sequence). V was clipped by 0 bases and J by 0 bases, with 9 bases between them. The CDR3 sequence is 16 residues long. The chain's CDR3 is CASSLAGSYSGNTIYF. The CDR3 bases are TGTGCCAGCAGCTTAGCCGGGAGCTACTCTGGAAACACCATATATTTT.

The CDR3 DNA follows: TGTGCCAGCAGGGTAAACAGGCCCACAGATACGCAGTATTTT. It codes for CASRVNRPTDTQYF. The genes are TRBV2 and TRBJ2-3, with TRBD1 as a possible D gene (5 bases). In germline, CDR1 is SNHLY, CDR2 FYNNEI. This CDR3 spans 14 amino acids. Trimming pared 6 bases from V and 2 bases from J, leaving 12 bases between.

This clone has more than one count but fewer than ten. The chain combines TRBV5-6 with TRBJ1-1; no clear D gene. CDR1 is SGHDT, CDR2 YYEEEE, per germline. Trimming took off 4 bases at V and 7 bases at J, with 17 bases between the two ends. The CDR3 consists of 14 residues. Here the CDR3 reads CASSGGREHNEAFF. CDR3 coding DNA: TGTGCCAGCAGCGGCGGGAGGGAACATAATGAAGCTTTCTTT.

J is TRBJ2-5 and V is TRBV7-2; TRBD2 agrees at 12 bases. CDR1 is SGHTA, CDR2 FQGNSA, per germline. CDR3 size: 14 residues. V was clipped by 4 bases and J by 14 bases; unmatched bases: 11. This chain's CDR3 is CASSSATSGGRIYF. The CDR3 region has the DNA TGTGCCAGCAGCTCCGCGACTAGCGGGGGCCGTATATACTTC.

This rearrangement joins TRBV21-1 to TRBJ2-7; no DNA check was done on the table's D call, TRBD2. TRBV21-1 is classified as a pseudogene. This CDR3 contains 16 residues. The CDR3 reads CASSKGPSGGPYEQYF. As DNA, the CDR3 is TGTGCCAGCAGCAAGGGGCCTAGCGGGGGACCCTACGAGCAGTACTTC.